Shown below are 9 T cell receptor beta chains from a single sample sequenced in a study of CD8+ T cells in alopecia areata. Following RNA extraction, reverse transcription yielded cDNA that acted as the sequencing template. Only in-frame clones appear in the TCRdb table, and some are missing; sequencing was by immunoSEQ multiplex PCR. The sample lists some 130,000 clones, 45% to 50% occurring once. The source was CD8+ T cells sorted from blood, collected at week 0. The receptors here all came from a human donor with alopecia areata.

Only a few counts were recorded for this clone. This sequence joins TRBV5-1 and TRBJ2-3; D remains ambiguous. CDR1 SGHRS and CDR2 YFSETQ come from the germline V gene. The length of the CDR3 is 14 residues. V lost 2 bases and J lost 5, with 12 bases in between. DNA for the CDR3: TGCGCCAGCAGCTTAGTTCCGGGTATAGATACGCAGTATTTT. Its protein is CASSLVPGIDTQYF.

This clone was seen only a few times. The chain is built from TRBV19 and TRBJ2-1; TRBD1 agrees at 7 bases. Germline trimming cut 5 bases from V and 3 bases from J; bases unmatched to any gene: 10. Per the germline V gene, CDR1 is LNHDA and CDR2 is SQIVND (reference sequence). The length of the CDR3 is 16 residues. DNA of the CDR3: TGTGCCAGTAGTGTAATCTCCGGGACAGTCTACAATGAGCAGTTCTTC. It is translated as CASSVISGTVYNEQFF.

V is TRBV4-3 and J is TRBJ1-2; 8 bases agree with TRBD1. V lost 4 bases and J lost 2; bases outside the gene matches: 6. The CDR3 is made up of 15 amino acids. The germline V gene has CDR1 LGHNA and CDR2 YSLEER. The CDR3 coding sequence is TGCGCCAGCAGCCGGAACCGACAGGGGAACTATGGCTACACCTTC. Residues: CASSRNRQGNYGYTF.

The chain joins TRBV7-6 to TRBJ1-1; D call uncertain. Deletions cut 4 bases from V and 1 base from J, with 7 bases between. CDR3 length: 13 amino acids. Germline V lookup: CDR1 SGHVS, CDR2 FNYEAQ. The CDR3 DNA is TGTGCCAGCAGCTCGATGGGGAACACTGAAGCTTTCTTT. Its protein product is CASSSMGNTEAFF.

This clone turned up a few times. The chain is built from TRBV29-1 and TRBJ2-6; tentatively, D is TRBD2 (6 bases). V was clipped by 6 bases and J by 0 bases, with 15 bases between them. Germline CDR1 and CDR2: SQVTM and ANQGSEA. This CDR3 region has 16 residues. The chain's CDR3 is CSVAGGDPSGANVLTF. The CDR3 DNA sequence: TGCAGCGTGGCCGGCGGGGACCCCTCTGGGGCCAACGTCCTGACTTTC.

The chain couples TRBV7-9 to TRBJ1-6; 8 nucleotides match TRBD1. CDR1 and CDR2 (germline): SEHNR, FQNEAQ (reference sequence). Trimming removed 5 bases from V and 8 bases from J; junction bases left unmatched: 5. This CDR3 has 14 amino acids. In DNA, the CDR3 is TGTGCCAGCAGCCCCTTACAGGGGGATTCACCCCTCCACTTT. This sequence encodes CASSPLQGDSPLHF.

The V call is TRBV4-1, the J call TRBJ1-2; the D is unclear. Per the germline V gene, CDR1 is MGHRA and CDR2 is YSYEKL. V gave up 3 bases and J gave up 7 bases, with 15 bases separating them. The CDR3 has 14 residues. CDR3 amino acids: CASSQVGGVGGYTF. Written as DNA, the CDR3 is TGCGCCAGCAGCCAGGTGGGCGGGGTTGGTGGCTACACCTTC.

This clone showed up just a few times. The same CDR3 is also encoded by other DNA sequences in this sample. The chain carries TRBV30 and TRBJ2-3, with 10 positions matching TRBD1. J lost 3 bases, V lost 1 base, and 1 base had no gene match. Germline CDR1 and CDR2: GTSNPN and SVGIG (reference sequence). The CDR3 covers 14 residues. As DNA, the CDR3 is TGTGCCTGGAGTGCGGGACAGGGGACAGATACGCAGTATTTT. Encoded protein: CAWSAGQGTDTQYF.

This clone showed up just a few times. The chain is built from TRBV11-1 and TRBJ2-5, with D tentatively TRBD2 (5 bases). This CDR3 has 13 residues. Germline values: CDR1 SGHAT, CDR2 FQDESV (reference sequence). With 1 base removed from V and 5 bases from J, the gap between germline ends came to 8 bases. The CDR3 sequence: CASSLDGEETQYF. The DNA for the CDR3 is TGTGCCAGCAGCTTAGACGGGGAGGAGACCCAGTACTTC.